These T cell receptor beta chains were read from a single sample in a study of shared clonotypes between healthy human individuals. The method was immunoSEQ multiplex PCR; TCRdb's version includes in-frame clones alone and lacks a portion of them. The sample records roughly 1,100,000 clones, around 76% being singletons. Sequenced material: memory CD4+ T cells sorted from blood. Receptors originate from a man between 18 and 29 years old in good health. Both conserved end residues are part of each CDR3. The D gene is left open where the match is weak. Rows give clone size only sometimes, using once, few, many, or a class for an expanded clone.

cdr3_aa cdr3_nt j_call d_call v_call clone_size cdr3_length
CAISGPGQGYEQYF TGTGCCATCAGCGGTCCGGGACAGGGTTACGAGCAGTACTTC TRBJ2-7 TRBD1 TRBV10-3 NA 14
CASSLSRDRGLNTGELFF TGTGCCAGCAGCTTGAGCCGGGACAGGGGGCTAAACACCGGGGAGCTGTTTTTT TRBJ2-2 TRBD1 TRBV11-2 NA 18
CASSPVQGIEAFF TGTGCCAGCAGTCCTGTACAGGGGATTGAAGCTTTCTTT TRBJ1-1 TRBD1 TRBV28 many 13
CASSLLDSGTGGFEQYF TGCGCCAGCAGCTTACTAGACTCCGGGACAGGGGGCTTCGAGCAGTACTTC TRBJ2-7 TRBD1 TRBV5-1 NA 17
CSAREPETQYF TGCAGTGCTAGGGAACCTGAGACCCAGTACTTC TRBJ2-5 NA TRBV20-1 NA 11
CASRLTSGEQFF TGTGCCAGCAGGCTGACTAGCGGCGAGCAGTTCTTC TRBJ2-1 TRBD2 TRBV6-5 NA 12
CASRGTFNYGYTF TGTGCCAGCAGGGGGACTTTTAACTATGGCTACACCTTC TRBJ1-2 NA TRBV6-5 NA 13
CASRVDSTLSYEQYF TGTGCCAGCAGGGTCGACAGCACGCTCTCCTACGAGCAGTACTTC TRBJ2-7 NA TRBV2 many 15
CASSMGNIGGAYNEQFF TGTGCCAGTAGTATGGGGAACATCGGGGGTGCCTACAATGAGCAGTTCTTC TRBJ2-1 NA TRBV19 NA 17
CASSPLVWSDTQYF TGCGCCAGCAGCCCCCTAGTCTGGTCAGATACGCAGTATTTT TRBJ2-3 NA TRBV4-3 few 14
CASSVSGGQLVEQFF TGTGCCAGCAGTGTTTCCGGGGGGCAGCTGGTTGAGCAGTTCTTC TRBJ2-1 NA TRBV25-1 NA 15
CASSQEHRGKGNEQFF TGCGCCAGCAGCCAAGAGCACCGAGGGAAGGGAAATGAGCAGTTCTTC TRBJ2-1 NA TRBV4-3 NA 16
CASSYDLTGTQYF TGTGCCAGCAGTTACGACTTAACGGGGACCCAGTACTTC TRBJ2-5 NA TRBV6-5 NA 13
CASSERVWGNNEQFF TGTGCAAGCAGCGAGAGGGTTTGGGGGAACAATGAGCAGTTCTTC TRBJ2-1 NA TRBV9 NA 15
CASSPRTGEIGNTIYF TGTGCCAGCTCACCAAGAACAGGGGAAATCGGAAACACCATATATTTT TRBJ1-3 TRBD1 TRBV18 NA 16
CASSPRTSAGIYNEQFF TGCGCCAGCAGCCCACGAACCTCAGCGGGGATTTACAATGAGCAGTTCTTC TRBJ2-1 TRBD2 TRBV5-1 NA 17
CASSVGDSLGTQYF TGTGCCAGCAGTGTAGGGGACTCGTTAGGGACGCAGTATTTT TRBJ2-3 NA TRBV6-4 few 14
CASSSGGQGAFF TGCGCCAGCAGCAGCGGTGGACAGGGGGCTTTCTTT TRBJ1-1 TRBD1 TRBV5-1 NA 12
CASSLVGNGIGELFF TGCGCCAGCAGCTTGGTGGGGAACGGTATCGGGGAGCTGTTTTTT TRBJ2-2 NA TRBV5-1 few 15
CASSLESGNNQPQHF TGTGCCAGCAGCCTAGAAAGTGGGAACAATCAGCCCCAGCATTTT TRBJ1-5 NA TRBV4-2 NA 15
CASSPLGGQGSYEQYF TGTGCCAGCTCACCCCTAGGGGGGCAGGGGTCTTACGAGCAGTACTTC TRBJ2-7 NA TRBV18 NA 16
CASSYIGAGELFF TGTGCCAGCAGTTACATAGGGGCCGGGGAGCTGTTTTTT TRBJ2-2 NA TRBV6-5 NA 13
CAWSERGYEQYF TGTGCCTGGAGTGAACGGGGATACGAGCAGTACTTC TRBJ2-7 NA TRBV30 few 12
CASSLPGTGGYSNQPQHF TGTGCCAGCAGTCTCCCCGGGACGGGGGGTTATAGCAATCAGCCCCAGCATTTT TRBJ1-5 NA TRBV28 NA 18
CASSLSSRHLPTELFF TGTGCCAGCAGCTTGAGTTCGAGACACCTCCCCACGGAGCTGTTTTTT TRBJ2-2 NA TRBV5-5 NA 16
CASSVTGAGANVLTF TGTGCCAGCAGTGTGACAGGGGCTGGGGCCAACGTCCTGACTTTC TRBJ2-6 TRBD1 TRBV25-1 NA 15
CASSEVILDRGSGELFF TGTGCCAGCAGTGAAGTAATCCTGGACAGGGGAAGCGGGGAGCTGTTTTTT TRBJ2-2 TRBD1 TRBV2 NA 17
CASQWDQTPSGELFF TGTGCCAGCCAATGGGACCAAACACCGTCGGGGGAGCTGTTTTTT TRBJ2-2 NA TRBV6-5 once 15
CASSRALDSPTDTQYF TGTGCCAGCAGCCGGGCTCTGGACTCACCCACAGATACGCAGTATTTT TRBJ2-3 NA TRBV4-2 few 16
CASSPKGGRTGELFF TGTGCCAGCAGCCCGAAGGGAGGGCGAACCGGGGAGCTGTTTTTT TRBJ2-2 TRBD2 TRBV7-9 NA 15
CASSLDFGEQYF TGCGCCAGCAGCTTGGATTTCGGCGAGCAGTACTTC TRBJ2-7 NA TRBV5-1 NA 12
CASSLTGTQSYNEQFF TGTGCCAGCAGCTTAACTGGGACTCAGTCCTACAATGAGCAGTTCTTC TRBJ2-1 NA TRBV7-3 few 16
CAWSVKGASISTEAFF TGTGCCTGGAGTGTAAAGGGGGCTAGTATAAGCACTGAAGCTTTCTTT TRBJ1-1 TRBD1 TRBV30 few 16
CASSLGPGSGETQYF TGTGCCAGCAGCTTAGGGCCTGGATCTGGCGAGACCCAGTACTTC TRBJ2-5 NA TRBV7-2 NA 15
CASSPDRQDQPQHF TGTGCCAGCAGCCCGGACAGGCAAGATCAGCCCCAGCATTTT TRBJ1-5 TRBD1 TRBV7-9 NA 14
CASSLAGAEETQYF TGCGCCAGCAGCTTGGCGGGGGCCGAAGAGACCCAGTACTTC TRBJ2-5 NA TRBV5-1 once 14
CASTGRDTGELFF TGCGCCAGCACAGGGAGGGACACCGGGGAGCTGTTTTTT TRBJ2-2 TRBD2 TRBV5-1 NA 13
CSVAQGYEQYF TGCAGCGTCGCCCAGGGTTACGAGCAGTACTTC TRBJ2-7 NA TRBV29-1 NA 11
CSVGDRAGTWRGYTF TGCAGCGTTGGTGACAGGGCTGGAACTTGGCGTGGCTACACCTTC TRBJ1-2 TRBD1 TRBV29-1 NA 15
CASSSGTKETQYF TGTGCCAGCAGCTCAGGGACGAAAGAGACCCAGTACTTC TRBJ2-5 NA TRBV11-2 once 13
CAWSTLPKETQYF TGTGCCTGGAGTACCCTCCCGAAAGAGACCCAGTACTTC TRBJ2-5 NA TRBV30 NA 13